The present T cell receptor (beta chain) was sequenced within a study of T cell repertoires and Cas9 in healthy adults (dated by TCRdb to the late 2010s). Regarding the study in general: SpCas9-reactive T cells were characterized for multi-effector potency, cytotoxicity and lineage determination within the CD4 and CD8 compartments. Preexisting T cell immunity against the Streptococcus pyogenes Cas9 nuclease (SpCas9) used in CRISPR gene editing was examined in the study.

Healthy humans were used as donors in the study. This clone has more than one count but fewer than ten. Its antigen has not been determined. Base qualities are not provided; no much larger clone lies one nucleotide away. The investigation overall reported the following: SpCas9-reactive regulatory T cells were reported to mitigate proliferation and function of SpCas9-reactive effector T cells in vitro.

V and J are truncated by 6 bases and 1 base respectively, leaving an intervening sequence of 13 bases. CDR1 and CDR2 were assigned from the germline V gene as MDHEN and SYDVKM. The CDR3 goes from the cysteine to the valine over 14 residues. The read is trimmed to its CDR3 DNA, 42 bases read in frame from base 1. Libraries were built with the immunoSEQ multiplex PCR assay. Held by TCRdb, this immuneACCESS table contains in-frame sequences only and omits some clones. Under half of the omission traces to an unresolved V gene where checked; the cause of the rest is unknown. The sample table shows over 12,000 clones, and 89% are seen once. The ten largest clones represent 1.5% of the sample.

The sequenced sample consisted of Tregs (CD4+, CD25+, CD127-, CD137-, CD154-) from PBMCs; culture status not recorded. This sequence originates from a human donor in good health. The chain uses TRBV28 and TRBJ2-7; the D gene may be TRBD1 or TRBD2, since each aligns over 6 bases. The CDR3 in this case is CASSGGDTSYEQYV. Read as DNA, the sequence is TGTGCCAGCAGCGGAGGGGACACGTCCTACGAGCAGTACGTC.